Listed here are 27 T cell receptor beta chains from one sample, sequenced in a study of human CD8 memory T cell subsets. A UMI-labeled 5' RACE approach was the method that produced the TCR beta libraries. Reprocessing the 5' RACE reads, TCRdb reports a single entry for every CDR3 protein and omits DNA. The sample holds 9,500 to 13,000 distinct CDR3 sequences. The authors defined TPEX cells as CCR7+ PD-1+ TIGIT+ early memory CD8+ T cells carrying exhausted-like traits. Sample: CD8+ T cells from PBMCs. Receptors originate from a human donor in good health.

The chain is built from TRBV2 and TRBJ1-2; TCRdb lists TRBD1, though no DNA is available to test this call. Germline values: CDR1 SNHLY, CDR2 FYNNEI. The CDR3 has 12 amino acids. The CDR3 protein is CASSESPVGYTF.

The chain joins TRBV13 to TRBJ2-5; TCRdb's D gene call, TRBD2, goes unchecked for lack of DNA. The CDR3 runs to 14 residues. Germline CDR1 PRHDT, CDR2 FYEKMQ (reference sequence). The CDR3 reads CASSLGRAGETQYF.

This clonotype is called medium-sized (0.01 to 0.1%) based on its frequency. This chain's CDR3 is CAWSGTGGAADTQYF. The V gene is TRBV30, the J gene TRBJ2-3; checking the TCRdb D call of TRBD1 is not possible without DNA. This CDR3 comprises 15 residues. Germline loops: CDR1 GTSNPN, CDR2 SVGIG (reference sequence).

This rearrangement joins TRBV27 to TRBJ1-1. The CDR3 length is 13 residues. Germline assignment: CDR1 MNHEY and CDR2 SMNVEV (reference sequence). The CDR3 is CASSVQPWAEAFF.

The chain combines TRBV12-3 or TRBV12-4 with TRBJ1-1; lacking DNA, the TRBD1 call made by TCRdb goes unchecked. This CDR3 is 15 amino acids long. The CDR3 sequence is CASSLVRGYYAEAFF.

CDR3 sequence: CASRPQDRVETQYF. V is TRBV28 and J is TRBJ2-5; TCRdb outputs TRBD1, but without DNA this stays unchecked. The CDR3 length is 14 residues. Germline V CDR1 and CDR2: MDHEN, SYDVKM.

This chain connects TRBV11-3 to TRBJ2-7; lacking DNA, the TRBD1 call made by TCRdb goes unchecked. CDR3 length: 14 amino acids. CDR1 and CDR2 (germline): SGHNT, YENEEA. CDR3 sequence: CASSPPGTGVEQYF.

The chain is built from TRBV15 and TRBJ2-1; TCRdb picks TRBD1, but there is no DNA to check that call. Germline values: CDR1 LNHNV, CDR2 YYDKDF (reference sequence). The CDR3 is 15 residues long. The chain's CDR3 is CATQPRAGGGNEQFF.

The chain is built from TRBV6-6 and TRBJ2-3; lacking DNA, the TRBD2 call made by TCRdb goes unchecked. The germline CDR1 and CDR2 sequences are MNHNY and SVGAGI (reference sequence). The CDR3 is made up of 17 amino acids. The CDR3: CASSYSGLAGGQDTQYF.

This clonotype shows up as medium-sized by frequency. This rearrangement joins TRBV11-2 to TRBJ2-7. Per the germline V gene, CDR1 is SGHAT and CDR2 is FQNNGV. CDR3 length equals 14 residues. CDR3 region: CASSLDAVDYEQYF. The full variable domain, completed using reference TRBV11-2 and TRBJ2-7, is EAGVAQSPRYKIIEKRQSVAFWCNPISGHATLYWYQQILGQGPKLLIQFQNNGVVDDSQLPKDRFSAERLKGVDSTLKIQPAKLEDSAVYLCASSLDAVDYEQYFGPGTRLTVT.

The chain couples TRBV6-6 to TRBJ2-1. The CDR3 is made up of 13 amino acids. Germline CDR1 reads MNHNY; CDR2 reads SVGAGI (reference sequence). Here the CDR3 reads CASSYSRSGEQFF.

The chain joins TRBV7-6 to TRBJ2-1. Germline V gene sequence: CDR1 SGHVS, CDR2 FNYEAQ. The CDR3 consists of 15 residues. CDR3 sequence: CASSLRSETNNEQFF.

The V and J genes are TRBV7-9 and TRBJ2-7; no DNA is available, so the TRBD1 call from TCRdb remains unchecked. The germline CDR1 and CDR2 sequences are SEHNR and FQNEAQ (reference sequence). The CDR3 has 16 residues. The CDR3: CASSSPIWGLTYEQYF.

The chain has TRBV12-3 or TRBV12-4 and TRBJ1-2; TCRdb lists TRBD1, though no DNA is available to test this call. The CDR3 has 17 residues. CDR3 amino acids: CASSTFGGQGAIYGYTF.

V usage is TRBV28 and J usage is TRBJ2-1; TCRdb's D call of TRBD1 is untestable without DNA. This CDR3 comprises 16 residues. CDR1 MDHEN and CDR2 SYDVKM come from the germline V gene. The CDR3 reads CASNNRDGSDYNEQFF.

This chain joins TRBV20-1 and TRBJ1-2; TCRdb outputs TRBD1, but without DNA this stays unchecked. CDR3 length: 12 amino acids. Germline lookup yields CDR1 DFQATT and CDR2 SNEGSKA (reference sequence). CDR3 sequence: CSADTGNYGYTF.

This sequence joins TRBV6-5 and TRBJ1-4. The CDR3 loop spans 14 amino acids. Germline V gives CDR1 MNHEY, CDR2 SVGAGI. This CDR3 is CASSPTATNEKLFF.

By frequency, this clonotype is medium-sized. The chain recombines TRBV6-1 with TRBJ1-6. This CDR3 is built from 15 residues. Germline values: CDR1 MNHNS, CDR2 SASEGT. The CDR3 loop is CASSAPGSGNSPLHF.

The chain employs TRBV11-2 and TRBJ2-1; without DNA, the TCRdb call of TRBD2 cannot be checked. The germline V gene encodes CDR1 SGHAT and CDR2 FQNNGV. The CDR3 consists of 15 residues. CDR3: CASSLLAGRNNEQFF.

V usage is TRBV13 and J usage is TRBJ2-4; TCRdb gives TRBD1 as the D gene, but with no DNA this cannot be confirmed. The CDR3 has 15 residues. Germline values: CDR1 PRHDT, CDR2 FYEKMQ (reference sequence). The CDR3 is CASSAGTGGKYIQYF. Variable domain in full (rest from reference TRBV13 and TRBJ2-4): AAGVIQSPRHLIKEKRETATLKCYPIPRHDTVYWYQQGPGQDPQFLISFYEKMQSDKGSIPDRFSAQQFSDYHSELNMSSLELGDSALYFCASSAGTGGKYIQYFGAGTRLSVL.

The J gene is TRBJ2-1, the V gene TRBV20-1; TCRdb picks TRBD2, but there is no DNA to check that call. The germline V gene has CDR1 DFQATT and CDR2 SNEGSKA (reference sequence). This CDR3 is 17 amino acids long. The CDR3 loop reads CSARDPTSGRLGHEQFF.

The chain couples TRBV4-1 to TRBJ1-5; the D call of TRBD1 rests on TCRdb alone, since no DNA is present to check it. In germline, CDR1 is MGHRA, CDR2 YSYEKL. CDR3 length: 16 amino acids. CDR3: CASSDGQRRREQPQHF.

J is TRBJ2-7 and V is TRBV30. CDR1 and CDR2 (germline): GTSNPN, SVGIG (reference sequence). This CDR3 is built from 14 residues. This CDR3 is CAWSVLAVQDEQYF.

The CDR3 is CASSPPGQGDGYTF. The chain has TRBV3-1 and TRBJ1-2; no DNA is available, so the TRBD1 call from TCRdb remains unchecked. CDR1 LGHDT and CDR2 YNNKEL come from the germline V gene (reference sequence). The CDR3 length is 14 residues.

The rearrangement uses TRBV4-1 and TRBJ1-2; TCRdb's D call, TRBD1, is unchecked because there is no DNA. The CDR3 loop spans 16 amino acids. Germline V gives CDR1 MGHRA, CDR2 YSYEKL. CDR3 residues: CASSQDKEGGVYGYTF.

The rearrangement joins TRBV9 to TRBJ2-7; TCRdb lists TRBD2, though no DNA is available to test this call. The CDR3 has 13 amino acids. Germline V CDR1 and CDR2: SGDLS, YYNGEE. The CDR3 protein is CASSVDSGDEQYF.

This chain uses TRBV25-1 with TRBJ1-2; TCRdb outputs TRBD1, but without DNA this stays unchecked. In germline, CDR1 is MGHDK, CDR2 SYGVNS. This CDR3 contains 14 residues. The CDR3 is CASSAGTGGAGYTF.